Following are 16 T cell receptor beta chains from one sample sequenced in a study of T cell repertoires in cytomegalovirus infection (dated by TCRdb to about 2019). Sequenced on an Illumina HiSeq 1500. TCRdb reprocessed the public reads (quality trimming at Q25 with fastp, clone calling with MiXCR) and kept in-frame beta chains. Every distinct CDR3 protein forms one entry, paired with its most common genes and DNA. The sample table records about 740,000 distinct CDR3 sequences; roughly 36% of these occur just once. The leading ten clones occupy 2.5% to 3% of the sample. Sequenced input: PBMCs. Every receptor here comes from a human donor in good health (CMV status not recorded). Some clones in this sample may be carry-over from other donors' samples.

This clonotype has a handful of counts. The chain uses TRBV9 and TRBJ1-3; no clear D. V gave up 0 bases and J gave up 3 bases, with 13 bases separating them. Per the germline V gene, CDR1 is SGDLS and CDR2 is YYNGEE. This CDR3 contains 16 residues. The CDR3 DNA sequence: TGTGCCAGCAGCGTAGGCGTCAGGCTTAGTGGAAACACCATATATTTT. This codes for CASSVGVRLSGNTIYF.

This chain's CDR3 is CASSFPLGPDTEAFF. In nucleotides, the CDR3 is TGTGCCAGCAGCTTTCCGTTGGGGCCGGACACTGAAGCTTTCTTT. The chain combines TRBV7-8 with TRBJ1-1; D may be TRBD1 (5 bases). CDR3 size: 15 residues. Per the germline V gene, CDR1 is SGHVS and CDR2 is FQNEAQ. V dropped 3 bases and J dropped 3 bases, with 14 bases sitting between them.

As for this clonotype: A much larger clone differs from this one at a single base, so this may be a read error. The V and J genes are TRBV7-2 and TRBJ1-1; D is unclear. Germline V lookup: CDR1 SGHTA, CDR2 FQGNSA. CDR3 length: 13 residues. The CDR3 here is CASSREVNTESFF. CDR3 bases: TGTGCCAGCAGCCGAGAGGTGAACACTGAATCTTTCTTT. The full variable domain, its missing parts supplied by reference TRBV7-2 and TRBJ1-1, is GAGVSQSPSNKVTEKGKDVELRCDPISGHTALYWYRQSLGQGLEFLIYFQGNSAPDKSGLPSDRFSAERTGGSVSTLTIQRTQQEDSAVYLCASSREVNTESFFGQGTRLTVV.

Many counts were recorded for this clonotype. The chain has TRBV7-2 and TRBJ2-5; D tentatively reads TRBD1 or TRBD2 (5 bases each). V lost 5 bases and J lost 3, with 16 bases in between. The germline V gene encodes CDR1 SGHTA and CDR2 FQGNSA. The CDR3 is 15 residues long. The CDR3 loop is CASSPSGRVEETQYF. The CDR3 DNA is TGTGCCAGCAGCCCGTCAGGGCGGGTTGAAGAGACCCAGTACTTC.

The J gene is TRBJ2-3, the V gene TRBV11-3; D might be TRBD1 or TRBD2, each matching 5 bases. CDR1 is SGHNT, CDR2 YENEEA, per germline. The CDR3 runs 14 residues. Trimming cost V 0 bases and J 13 bases, with 17 bases left between them. The CDR3 nucleotides read TGTGCCAGCAGCTTAGATCCGGGGACGAGTATGAAGTATTTT. This gives the protein CASSLDPGTSMKYF.

The chain combines TRBV5-1 with TRBJ2-1, with D tentatively TRBD2 (5 bases). Germline V gene data show CDR1 as SGHRS and CDR2 as YFSETQ. The CDR3 covers 16 residues. Trimming shortened V by 7 bases and J by 2 bases, and 19 bases separated the two germline ends. The CDR3 nucleotides read TGCGCCAGCGCCCCTGGGAGCGGCGGGCCCTACAATGAGCAGTTCTTC. Amino acid sequence: CASAPGSGGPYNEQFF.

The chain has TRBV4-1 and TRBJ1-1; D unclear. CDR3 length equals 11 residues. Germline-derived CDR1 and CDR2 are MGHRA and YSYEKL. V was clipped by 0 bases and J by 11 bases, with 7 bases between them. CDR3 nucleotides: TGCGCCAGCAGCCAAGATCAAGCCGCTTTCTTT. It yields the protein CASSQDQAAFF.

The V gene is TRBV12-3 or TRBV12-4, the J gene TRBJ1-5; 9 bases fit TRBD1. The CDR3 length is 15 residues. J was trimmed by 7 bases and V by 6 bases; bases with no gene match: 10. CDR3 coding DNA: TGTGCCAGCAGGGCCGGGACAGGGATTTACCAGCCCCAGCATTTT. Amino acids: CASRAGTGIYQPQHF.

To note about this clonotype: A read error may account for a junction end that differs from germline. The V call is TRBV11-2, the J call TRBJ2-5; 12 nucleotides agree with TRBD2. Germline values: CDR1 SGHAT, CDR2 FQNNGV. CDR3 length: 15 residues. DNA for the CDR3: TGTGCCAGTAGCTCCAGGACTAGCGGGGTGGAGACCCCGTACTTC. Translated, it gives CASSSRTSGVETPYF. The variable domain in full, completed from reference TRBV11-2 and TRBJ2-5, reads EAGVAQSPRYKIIEKRQSVAFWCNPISGHATLYWYQQILGQGPKLLIQFQNNGVVDDSQLPKDRFSAERLKGVDSTLKIQPAKLEDSAVYLCASSSRTSGVETPYFGPGTRLLVL.

This chain links TRBV14 with TRBJ2-1, with 15 positions matching TRBD2. CDR1 and CDR2 (germline): SGHDN, FVKESK. This CDR3 spans 18 amino acids. The V gene end was trimmed by 1 base and the J gene end by 8 bases; junction bases not matched to a gene: 9. The CDR3 bases are TGTGCCAGCAGCCAAGTTACGTTGGGGACTAGCGGGAGGTATGAGCAGTTCTTC. Its translation: CASSQVTLGTSGRYEQFF. The full variable domain, with the rest looked up from reference TRBV14 and TRBJ2-1, is EAGVTQFPSHSVIEKGQTVTLRCDPISGHDNLYWYRRVMGKEIKFLLHFVKESKQDESGMPNNRFLAERTGGTYSTLKVQPAELEDSGVYFCASSQVTLGTSGRYEQFFGPGTRLTVL.

The J gene is TRBJ1-5, the V gene TRBV19, with TRBD1 matching over 9 bases. With 9 bases clipped from V and 7 bases from J, the junction kept 13 bases outside the gene matches. Germline loops: CDR1 LNHDA, CDR2 SQIVND (reference sequence). The CDR3 loop spans 15 amino acids. CDR3 region: CARPQRTGEWQPQHF. The DNA of the CDR3 is TGTGCCAGGCCCCAAAGGACAGGGGAATGGCAGCCCCAGCATTTT.

The rearrangement joins TRBV10-3 to TRBJ2-6; 9 nucleotides align to TRBD2. Germline V CDR1 and CDR2: ENHRY, SYGVKD. Trimming took 8 bases from V and 4 from J; bases not matched to a gene: 6. The length of the CDR3 is 15 residues. The CDR3 region is CAIGTSPRGANVLTF. In DNA form, the CDR3 reads TGTGCCATCGGGACTAGCCCCAGGGGGGCCAACGTCCTGACTTTC.

This clonotype has a handful of counts. The chain joins TRBV12-3 or TRBV12-4 to TRBJ2-3, with unresolved D. CDR3 length equals 18 residues. Deletions cut 5 bases from V and 0 bases from J, with 21 bases between. The CDR3 nucleotides read TGTGCCAGCAGTCACCTTGGGCTAGACCAACTTAGCACAGATACGCAGTATTTT. Its translation: CASSHLGLDQLSTDTQYF.

This clonotype was counted a single time. Here the CDR3 omits its conserved ending phenylalanine or tryptophan, so a read error is the likely source. The V gene is TRBV12-3 or TRBV12-4, the J gene TRBJ2-3; a possible D gene is TRBD2 (5 bases). The V gene lost 3 bases and the J gene lost 4 bases, with 8 bases spanning the gap. The CDR3 is made up of 13 amino acids. The CDR3 is CASSLGGPDTQYL. The DNA for the CDR3 is TGTGCCAGCAGTTTGGGCGGGCCAGATACGCAGTATTTG.

This clonotype was counted a few times. The J gene is TRBJ2-7, the V gene TRBV19; TRBD2 might be the D (5 bases). CDR1 is LNHDA, CDR2 SQIVND, per germline (reference sequence). The CDR3 spans 14 residues. Trimming pared 2 bases from V and 0 bases from J, leaving 8 bases between. The CDR3 loop is CASSITGSSYEQYF. Written as DNA, the CDR3 is TGTGCCAGTAGTATAACGGGGAGCTCCTACGAGCAGTACTTC.

This clonotype has at least ten counts. CDR3 sequence: CASSLQPGGGGSSGANVLTF. Here the CDR3 DNA reads TGTGCCAGCAGTTTACAGCCAGGGGGCGGAGGGAGCTCTGGGGCCAACGTCCTGACTTTC. V and J are TRBV12-3 or TRBV12-4 and TRBJ2-6; TRBD1 agrees at 8 bases. The junction had 12 bases not matched to a gene; V was cut back by 2 bases and J by 0 bases. The CDR3 contains 20 residues.